This is a list of T cell receptor beta chains from one sample in a study. Each CDR3 protein is one row after TCRdb ran MiXCR on the multiplex PCR reads. The top ten clones hold about two fifths of a sample with over 150 distinct CDR3 sequences, 2.7% of them seen once. The sequenced material came from tumor-infiltrating Tregs sorted from the breast tumor. These receptors were taken from a female donor with breast cancer. The CDR3 runs from the conserved cysteine through the conserved F or W. D genes are given only for firm matches. Not every row has a clone size; where given, it reads once, few, many or a size class.

large,TRBJ1-2,NA,TRBV12-3/TRBV12-4,CASSKFDGYTF,TGTGCCAGCAGCAAATTCGATGGCTACACCTTC
large,TRBJ1-2,NA,TRBV12-3/TRBV12-4,CASSSGTSNYGYTF,TGTGCCAGCAGTTCGGGGACAAGTAACTATGGCTACACCTTC
large,TRBJ1-2,NA,TRBV12-3/TRBV12-4,CASSPGRRRDGYTF,TGTGCCAGCAGCCCGGGCCGGAGGAGGGACGGCTACACCTTC
hyperexpanded,TRBJ1-2,NA,TRBV12-3/TRBV12-4,CASSSPPGEGYTF,TGTGCCAGCAGTTCCCCTCCAGGGGAGGGCTACACCTTC
large,TRBJ1-2,TRBD1,TRBV12-3/TRBV12-4,CASRPGQGPSRF,TGTGCCAGCAGACCGGGACAGGGGCCCTCTCGCTTC
medium-sized,TRBJ1-2,NA,TRBV12-3/TRBV12-4,CASSLTGAPNYGYTF,TGTGCCAGCAGTTTGACTGGGGCCCCTAACTATGGCTACACCTTC
large,TRBJ1-2,NA,TRBV12-3/TRBV12-4,CASSEDDKNYGYTF,TGTGCCAGCAGTGAGGACGACAAGAACTATGGCTACACCTTC
large,TRBJ1-2,NA,TRBV12-3/TRBV12-4,CASSSSGSGYTF,TGTGCCAGCAGCTCATCGGGCTCTGGCTACACCTTC
large,TRBJ1-2,NA,TRBV12-3/TRBV12-4,CASSFHAGYTF,TGTGCCAGCAGTTTTCACGCTGGCTACACCTTC
hyperexpanded,TRBJ1-2,NA,TRBV12-3/TRBV12-4,CASSFGTRSGYTF,TGTGCCAGCAGTTTTGGGACTCGTTCGGGCTACACCTTC
large,TRBJ1-2,TRBD1,TRBV12-5,CASGLTGQVNYGYTF,TGTGCTAGTGGTTTGACGGGACAGGTTAACTATGGCTACACCTTC
NA,TRBJ1-2,NA,TRBV12-3/TRBV12-4,CASSRDDYGYTF,TGTGCCAGCAGCCGTGACGACTATGGCTACACCTTC
hyperexpanded,TRBJ1-2,TRBD1,TRBV12-3/TRBV12-4,CASTPRQGYGYTF,TGTGCCAGCACCCCTCGACAGGGCTATGGCTACACCTTC
medium-sized,TRBJ1-2,NA,TRBV12-3/TRBV12-4,CASSLAAKHGYTF,TGTGCCAGCAGTTTAGCGGCTAAGCATGGCTACACCTTC
large,TRBJ1-2,TRBD1,TRBV12-3/TRBV12-4,CASSRTGIGYTF,TGTGCCAGCAGCCGGACAGGGATTGGCTACACCTTC
medium-sized,TRBJ1-2,TRBD1,TRBV12-3/TRBV12-4,CASSRQGNYGYTF,TGTGCCAGCAGCCGACAGGGGAACTATGGCTACACCTTC
medium-sized,TRBJ1-2,NA,TRBV12-3/TRBV12-4,CASSLGQGVLNYGYTF,TGTGCCAGCAGTTTGGGTCAGGGCGTCCTTAACTATGGCTACACCTTC
hyperexpanded,TRBJ1-2,TRBD1,TRBV12-3/TRBV12-4,CASSSRYTTGLSGYTF,TGTGCCAGCAGTTCCCGATACACGACAGGGCTGAGTGGCTACACCTTC
hyperexpanded,TRBJ1-2,TRBD1,TRBV12-3/TRBV12-4,CASNTGDGYGYTF,TGTGCCAGCAATACAGGGGACGGCTATGGCTACACCTTC
medium-sized,TRBJ1-2,NA,TRBV12-3/TRBV12-4,CASSLRDNYGYTF,TGTGCCAGCAGTTTGAGGGACAACTATGGCTACACCTTC
large,TRBJ1-2,NA,TRBV12-3/TRBV12-4,CASGPGRGYTF,TGTGCCAGCGGTCCCGGTCGGGGCTACACCTTC
large,TRBJ1-2,NA,TRBV12-3/TRBV12-4,CASSSHTEHLYGYTF,TGTGCCAGCAGTTCTCACACAGAGCATCTCTATGGCTACACCTTC
large,TRBJ1-2,NA,TRBV12-3/TRBV12-4,CASSRSAANYGYTF,TGTGCCAGCAGCCGATCGGCGGCCAACTATGGCTACACCTTC
hyperexpanded,TRBJ1-2,NA,TRBV12-3/TRBV12-4,CASRPGFDGYTF,TGTGCCAGCAGGCCAGGTTTTGATGGCTACACCTTC
medium-sized,TRBJ1-2,TRBD1,TRBV12-3/TRBV12-4,CASSLDRGGYTF,TGTGCCAGCAGTCTGGACAGGGGCGGCTACACCTTC
large,TRBJ1-2,NA,TRBV12-3/TRBV12-4,CASSFNRARGYTF,TGTGCCAGCAGTTTTAACAGGGCAAGAGGCTACACCTTC
medium-sized,TRBJ1-2,NA,TRBV12-3/TRBV12-4,CASSLADRDPLEGYTF,TGTGCCAGCAGTTTAGCGGACAGAGACCCTCTCGAAGGCTACACCTTC
large,TRBJ1-2,NA,TRBV12-3/TRBV12-4,CASISDGHYGYTF,TGTGCCAGCATCTCGGACGGTCACTATGGCTACACCTTC